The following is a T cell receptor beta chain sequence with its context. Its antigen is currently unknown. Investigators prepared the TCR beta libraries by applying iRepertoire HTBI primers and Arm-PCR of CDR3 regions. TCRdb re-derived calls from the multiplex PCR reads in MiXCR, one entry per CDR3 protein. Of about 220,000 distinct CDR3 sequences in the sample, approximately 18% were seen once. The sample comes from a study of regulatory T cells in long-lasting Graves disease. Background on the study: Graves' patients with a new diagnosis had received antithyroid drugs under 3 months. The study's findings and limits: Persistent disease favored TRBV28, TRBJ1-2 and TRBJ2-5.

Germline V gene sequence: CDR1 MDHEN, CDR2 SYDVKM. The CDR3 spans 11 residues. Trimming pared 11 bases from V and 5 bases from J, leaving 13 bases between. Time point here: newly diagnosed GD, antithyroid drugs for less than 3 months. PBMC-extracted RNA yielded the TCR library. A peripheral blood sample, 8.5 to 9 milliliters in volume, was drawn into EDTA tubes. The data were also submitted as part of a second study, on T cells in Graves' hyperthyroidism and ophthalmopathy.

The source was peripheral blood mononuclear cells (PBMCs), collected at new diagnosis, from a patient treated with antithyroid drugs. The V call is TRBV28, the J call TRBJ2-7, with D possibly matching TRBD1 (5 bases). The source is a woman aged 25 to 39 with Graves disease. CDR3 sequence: CACRREDEQYF. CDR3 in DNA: TGTGCCTGCCGCAGGGAAGACGAGCAGTACTTC.